The 4 T cell receptor beta chains below all came from one sample that was sequenced in a study of OX40 agonist ivuxolimab in advanced cancers. TCRdb keeps only in-frame clones here, not all; method: immunoSEQ multiplex PCR. The sample includes tens of thousands of clones, roughly 86% of them seen just once. The input for sequencing was CD4+ or CD8+ T cells sorted from blood, taken in a trial of the OX40 agonist ivuxolimab. Receptors were obtained from an adult with an advanced solid tumor such as melanoma, head and neck, liver or kidney cancer.

The CDR3 DNA follows: TGTGCCAGCAGTCCGGACAGGGGTCAAACACCCCTCCACTTT. Translation gives CASSPDRGQTPLHF. V is TRBV6-1 and J is TRBJ1-6; 9 bases match TRBD1. CDR3 size: 14 residues. Looked up from germline, CDR1 is MNHNS and CDR2 is SASEGT. Trimming at V came to 5 bases and at J to 11 bases, leaving 7 bases not matched to a gene.

This chain links TRBV27 with TRBJ1-2; D remains unclear. Trimming cost V 5 bases and J 0 bases, with 13 bases left between them. This CDR3 has 15 amino acids. The germline V gene has CDR1 MNHEY and CDR2 SMNVEV (reference sequence). The CDR3 region has the DNA TGTGCCAGCAGTGAGGCGGGCCATTCTAACTATGGCTACACCTTC. Translating it yields CASSEAGHSNYGYTF.

The V gene is TRBV6-5, the J gene TRBJ1-2; 9 nucleotides line up with TRBD1. Unmatched junction bases numbered 12, after V lost 6 bases and J lost 7 bases. Germline CDR1 is MNHEY and CDR2 is SVGAGI. The CDR3 runs 15 residues. The CDR3 is CASSFTGTGRFGYTF. CDR3 coding DNA: TGTGCCAGCAGCTTTACCGGGACAGGGCGATTTGGCTACACCTTC.

The chain recombines TRBV5-1 with TRBJ1-3, with D hard to call. Germline CDR1 is SGHRS and CDR2 is YFSETQ. The V end lost 2 bases, the J end lost 5 bases, and 8 bases lay between the germline ends. CDR3 length: 13 amino acids. CDR3 protein: CASSFLGRNTIYF. The DNA for the CDR3 is TGCGCCAGCAGCTTCTTGGGTCGAAACACCATATATTTT.